The 13 T cell receptor beta chains below come from one sample, sequenced in a study of shared clonotypes between healthy human individuals. TCRdb keeps only in-frame clones here, not all; method: immunoSEQ multiplex PCR. The sample records some 1.5 million clones, 95% to 99% being singletons. Sequenced: naive CD4+ T cells sorted from blood. Subset noted: CD45RA+ positively selected. These receptor sequences come from a man aged 25 to 45 in good health.

The genes are TRBV6-6 and TRBJ2-1; the match to TRBD1 covers 9 bases. V was clipped by 3 bases and J by 7 bases; unmatched bases: 7. CDR3 length equals 15 residues. Germline V gives CDR1 MNHNY, CDR2 SVGAGI (reference sequence). The CDR3 sequence is CASSYSGTGINEQFF. For the CDR3, the DNA is TGTGCCAGCAGTTATTCCGGGACAGGGATTAATGAGCAGTTCTTC.

Turning to this clone: One junction end disagrees with the germline gene, perhaps due to a read error. The chain joins TRBV15 to TRBJ1-4, with 7 positions matching TRBD1. From germline, CDR1 is LNHNV and CDR2 YYDKDF (reference sequence). The CDR3 has 16 amino acids. For the CDR3, the DNA is TGTGCCACCAGCGGAGACAGGGAGAGCACTAATGAAAAACTGTTTTTT. Translating it yields CATSGDRESTNEKLFF.

The CDR3 region is CATSRDSRTGINQPQHF. The CDR3 nucleotides are TGTGCCACCAGCAGAGATTCTAGGACAGGGATCAATCAGCCCCAGCATTTT. The rearrangement links TRBV15 to TRBJ1-5; 8 nucleotides agree with TRBD1. V shed 0 bases, J shed 3 bases, and the junction held 7 bases outside the gene matches. This CDR3 is built from 17 residues. Germline CDR1 LNHNV, CDR2 YYDKDF (reference sequence). The full variable domain, its missing parts supplied by reference TRBV15 and TRBJ1-5, is DAMVIQNPRYQVTQFGKPVTLSCSQTLNHNVMYWYQQKSSQAPKLLFHYYDKDFNNEADTPDNFQSRRPNTSFCFLDIRSPGLGDTAMYLCATSRDSRTGINQPQHFGDGTRLSIL.

The chain joins TRBV18 to TRBJ2-1, with D perhaps matching TRBD2 (6 bases). V dropped 6 bases and J dropped 4 bases, with 16 bases sitting between them. Germline-derived CDR1 and CDR2 are KGHSH and LQKENI. This CDR3 comprises 15 residues. DNA for the CDR3: TGTGCCAGCTCCGCGGGACGTCCTAATTACAATGAGCAGTTCTTC. It is translated as CASSAGRPNYNEQFF.

V gene TRBV5-6 combines with J gene TRBJ2-7; D is undetermined. The germline V gene encodes CDR1 SGHDT and CDR2 YYEEEE. Trimming took 2 bases from V and 4 from J, leaving 10 bases between them. The CDR3 loop spans 13 amino acids. In DNA, the CDR3 is TGTGCCAGCAGCTTAAAACAGCAATACGAGCAGTACTTC. Its protein is CASSLKQQYEQYF.

As for this clone: Other DNA sequences in this specimen translate into the identical CDR3. The rearrangement uses TRBV2 and TRBJ2-3; unclear D gene. Between the trimmed V and J ends, which lost 1 base and 10 bases, there was a span of 3 bases. The CDR3 runs 10 residues. Germline CDR1 reads SNHLY; CDR2 reads FYNNEI. CDR3 nucleotide sequence: TGTGCCAGCAGTGAAGGGCCGCAGTATTTT. Translation gives CASSEGPQYF.

In DNA, the CDR3 is TGTGCCAGCAGTTTCGAGGGGCCTGGGGAGTTCTTC. It codes for CASSFEGPGEFF. This chain uses TRBV7-9 with TRBJ2-1; D may be TRBD1 or TRBD2 (5 bases each). V was shortened by 6 bases and J by 14 bases, with 17 bases between the two germline ends. Looked up from germline, CDR1 is SEHNR and CDR2 is FQNEAQ (reference sequence). CDR3 length: 12 amino acids.

This clone was seen a single time. CDR3 nucleotide sequence: TGCGCCAGCAGCTTGATTGCGGAACTAGCGGGCTCGAGCTCCTACGAGCAGTACTTC. Amino acids: CASSLIAELAGSSSYEQYF. This chain uses TRBV5-1 with TRBJ2-7; 9 bases map to TRBD2. This CDR3 has 19 amino acids. The germline CDR1 and CDR2 sequences are SGHRS and YFSETQ. V lost 1 base, J lost 0 bases, and 14 bases stayed unmatched.

The genes are TRBV4-3 and TRBJ2-1; 11 nucleotides match TRBD2. The CDR3 contains 15 residues. Germline CDR1 and CDR2: LGHNA and YSLEER. Germline trimming cut 0 bases from V and 10 bases from J; bases unmatched to any gene: 5. The CDR3 DNA sequence: TGCGCCAGCAGCCAAGATACTAGCGGGGGCGAGGAGCAGTTCTTC. This codes for CASSQDTSGGEEQFF.

The chain carries TRBV29-1 and TRBJ2-3; 11 nucleotides align to TRBD2. Germline V gene lookup returns CDR1 SQVTM and CDR2 ANQGSEA. V dropped 2 bases and J dropped 1; count of bases not matched to a gene: 8. The CDR3 contains 17 residues. The CDR3 DNA sequence: TGCAGCGTTGAATCCGCCCTACTAGCGGGAGGCACAGATACGCAGTATTTT. Translating it yields CSVESALLAGGTDTQYF.

The chain combines TRBV7-2 with TRBJ1-2; 7 bases are shared with TRBD1. The CDR3 consists of 15 residues. Germline values: CDR1 SGHTA, CDR2 FQGNSA. J lost 1 base, V lost 5 bases, and 7 bases had no gene match. The CDR3, as DNA: TGTGCCAGCAGCCCTCGACAGGGTTTTAACTATGGCTACACCTTC. It encodes CASSPRQGFNYGYTF. Full variable domain (outside the CDR3, taken from reference TRBV7-2 and TRBJ1-2): GAGVSQSPSNKVTEKGKDVELRCDPISGHTALYWYRQSLGQGLEFLIYFQGNSAPDKSGLPSDRFSAERTGGSVSTLTIQRTQQEDSAVYLCASSPRQGFNYGYTFGSGTRLTVV.

The J gene is TRBJ2-5, the V gene TRBV5-1; a weak D match, TRBD1 (6 bases). Germline CDR1 is SGHRS and CDR2 is YFSETQ. Trimming took off 0 bases at V and 3 bases at J, with 12 bases between the two ends. CDR3 size: 15 residues. The CDR3 sequence: CASSLVGSGEETQYF. The CDR3 nucleotides read TGCGCCAGCAGCTTGGTGGGTTCAGGGGAAGAGACCCAGTACTTC.

The genes are TRBV14 and TRBJ2-1; TRBD2 matches at 8 bases. The CDR3 runs to 12 residues. V was clipped by 4 bases and J by 15 bases; unmatched bases: 8. Germline assignment: CDR1 SGHDN and CDR2 FVKESK. The CDR3 reads CASSPTGLAVFF. The CDR3 bases are TGTGCCAGCAGCCCGACTGGACTAGCCGTGTTCTTC.